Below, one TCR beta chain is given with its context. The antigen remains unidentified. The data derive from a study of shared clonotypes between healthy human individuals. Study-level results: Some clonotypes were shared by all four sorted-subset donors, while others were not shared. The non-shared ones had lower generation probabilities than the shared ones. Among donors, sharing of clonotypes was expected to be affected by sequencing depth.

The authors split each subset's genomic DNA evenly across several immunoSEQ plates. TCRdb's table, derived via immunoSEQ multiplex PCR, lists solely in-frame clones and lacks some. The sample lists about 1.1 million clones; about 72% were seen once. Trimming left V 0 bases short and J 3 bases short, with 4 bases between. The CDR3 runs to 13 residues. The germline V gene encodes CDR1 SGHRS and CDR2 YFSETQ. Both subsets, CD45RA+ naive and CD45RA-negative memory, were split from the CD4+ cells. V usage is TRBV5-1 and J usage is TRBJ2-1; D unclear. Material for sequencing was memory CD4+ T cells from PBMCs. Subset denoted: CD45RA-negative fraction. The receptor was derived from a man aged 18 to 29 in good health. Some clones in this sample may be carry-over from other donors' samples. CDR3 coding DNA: TGCGCCAGCAGCTTGGACGTCTACAATGAGCAGTTCTTC. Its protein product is CASSLDVYNEQFF.